This T cell receptor beta chain was captured by sequencing in a study of blood T cell repertoires in COVID-19. Background on the study: PBMCs, B-cell-depleted T cells, or T cells were the source of the cDNA or gDNA that made up the material.

Authors' analysis steps: Reference gene primer amplification in the assay estimated nucleated cell counts. Assay: immunoSEQ multiplex PCR; the TCRdb copy retains only in-frame clones and omits some. V and J calls and clone size are copied from that table; D and trimming were computed from the DNA. The table records 250,000 to 300,000 clones, over 80% of them present only once. The CDR3 covers 15 residues. From germline, CDR1 is DFQATT and CDR2 SNEGSKA (reference sequence). Trimming cost V 3 bases and J 3 bases, with 15 bases left between them. The receptor's source is a human donor in a cohort exposed to, infected with or recovered from COVID-19 (not recorded which). The donor label of this sample is uncertain. The sequenced material came from PBMCs or T cells enriched from blood (not recorded which). This chain uses TRBV20-1 with TRBJ2-4, with a tentative D call TRBD1 (7 bases). The CDR3 DNA follows: TGCAGTGCTAGTCAGGCAGGGGGAGGCAAAAACATTCAGTACTTC. This codes for CSASQAGGGKNIQYF.